This TCR beta chain was observed in a study of cytomegalovirus exposure and HLA in healthy donors. Study at large: Samples from HLA-typed donors yielded about 85 million unique TCRs in an early data release.

Overall study findings and caveats: Near-uniform donor sequencing depth was presumed by presence/absence analyses. Among donors in an Asian-associated ancestry cluster, a later analysis reportedly found fewer N-insertions than the roughly 670-donor mean.

The PCR ran on 60 Vbeta and 13 Jbeta primers. Sequencing was performed with immunoSEQ multiplex PCR; in TCRdb, only in-frame clones are kept and a portion is missing. The sample has some 100,000 clones, around 76% seen once. Notes on this clone: Its antigen is unknown.

The sample consisted of PBMCs. This TCR was sampled from a woman aged 50 to 65 in good health and CMV-seropositive.

CDR3 DNA sequence: TGCGCCAGCAGCCTGAGGGGGGGCGAAAACTCTGGAAACACCATATATTTT. Translating it yields CASSLRGGENSGNTIYF. The J gene is TRBJ1-3, the V gene TRBV5-1; D possibly corresponds to TRBD1 (6 bases). Germline V CDR1 and CDR2: SGHRS, YFSETQ. CDR3 size: 17 residues. V was pared by 4 bases and J by 0 bases, with 17 bases between.